Listed below are T cell receptor beta chains from one sample, sequenced in a study of T cell repertoires in cytomegalovirus infection. TCRdb itself ran the reads through MiXCR, one entry per CDR3 protein. Among over 450,000 distinct CDR3 sequences listed, over 9% were seen once. The sequencing sample was made of PBMCs. The receptor source for this set is a human donor in good health (CMV status not recorded). Some clones in this sample may be carry-over from other donors' samples. Both conserved end residues are part of each CDR3. The D gene is left open where the match is weak. Clone size is not always given. Where it is, it says once, few, many or a class for expanded clones.

TRBV10-2	many	NA	TRBJ1-5	TGCGCCAGCACCCCGGGCCGGGGTGGTCAGCCCCAGCATTTT	CASTPGRGGQPQHF
TRBV28	many	TRBD2	TRBJ2-5	TGTGCCAGCAGTGGAGCGGGAGTTCTGAAGACCCAGTACTTC	CASSGAGVLKTQYF
TRBV28	many	TRBD1	TRBJ1-4	TGTGCCAGCAGTCACACAGGGGCGTCAACTAATGAAAAACTGTTTTTT	CASSHTGASTNEKLFF
TRBV20-1	many	NA	TRBJ2-5	TGCAGTGCTACAGGGACGGAGACCCAGTACTTC	CSATGTETQYF
TRBV7-3	many	NA	TRBJ2-5	TGTGCCAGCAGCACAACACACCGGGACCCCGCGTACTTC	CASSTTHRDPAYF
TRBV6-5	NA	TRBD1	TRBJ1-1	TGTGCCAGCAGTATAACGGGACAGGTGTTGGGTGAAGCTTTCTTT	CASSITGQVLGEAFF
TRBV12-3/TRBV12-4	many	TRBD1	TRBJ1-6	TGTGCCAGCACCTTGGGGGGGGACAGTTCACCCCTCCACTTT	CASTLGGDSSPLHF
TRBV9	NA	NA	TRBJ2-1	TGTGCCAGCAGCGTAGGGTCTAGTCAGAACAATGAGCAGTTCTTC	CASSVGSSQNNEQFF
TRBV24-1	many	NA	TRBJ2-5	TGTGCCACCAGTGACAGAGGACCTATGGGGGAGACCCAGTACTTC	CATSDRGPMGETQYF
TRBV28	many	TRBD1	TRBJ1-2	TGTGCCAGCAGCGATCCCGGACAGGCGCAGTTTGGCTACACCTTC	CASSDPGQAQFGYTF
TRBV28	NA	NA	TRBJ1-2	TGTGCCAGCAGTTTCGGGGGCCAGGGGTATGGCTACACCTTC	CASSFGGQGYGYTF
TRBV6-1	few	NA	TRBJ1-5	TGTGCCAGCAGTGAACAGACGTACCAGCATTTT	CASSEQTYQHF